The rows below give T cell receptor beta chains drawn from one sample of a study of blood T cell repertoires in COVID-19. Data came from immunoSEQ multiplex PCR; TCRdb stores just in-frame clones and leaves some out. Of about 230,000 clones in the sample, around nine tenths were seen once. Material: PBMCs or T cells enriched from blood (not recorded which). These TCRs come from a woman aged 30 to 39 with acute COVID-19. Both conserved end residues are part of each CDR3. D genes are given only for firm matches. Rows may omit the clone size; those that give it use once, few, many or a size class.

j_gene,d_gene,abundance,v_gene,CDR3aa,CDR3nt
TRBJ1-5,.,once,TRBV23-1,CASRIYRVVQPQHF,TGCGCCAGCAGGATCTACAGGGTAGTTCAGCCCCAGCATTTT
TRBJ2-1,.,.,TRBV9,CASSVARDPYNEQFF,TGTGCCAGCAGCGTAGCCAGGGATCCCTACAATGAGCAGTTCTTC
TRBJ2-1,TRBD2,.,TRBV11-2,CASSSPPSGGPYNEQFF,TGTGCCAGCAGCTCGCCGCCTAGCGGGGGCCCCTACAATGAGCAGTTCTTC
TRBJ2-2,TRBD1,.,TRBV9,CASSVATGGLSGELFF,TGTGCCAGCAGCGTAGCAACAGGGGGTCTGTCCGGGGAGCTGTTTTTT
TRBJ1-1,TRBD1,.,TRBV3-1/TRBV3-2,CASSRLIPGGGLLGAFF,TGTGCCAGCAGCCGGCTGATCCCAGGGGGCGGCCTCCTGGGGGCTTTCTTT
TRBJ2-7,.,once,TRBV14,CASSQETAGFSYEQYF,TGTGCCAGCAGCCAAGAAACTGCAGGATTCTCCTACGAGCAGTACTTC
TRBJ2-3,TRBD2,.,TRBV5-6,CASSLVRGGDTQYF,TGTGCCAGCAGCTTGGTCCGCGGGGGAGATACGCAGTATTTT
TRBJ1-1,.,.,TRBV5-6,CASSKISQGGSTEAFF,TGTGCCAGCAGCAAAATTTCACAGGGCGGTAGCACTGAAGCTTTCTTT
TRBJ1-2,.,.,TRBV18,CASSPPGQNYGYTF,TGTGCCAGCTCACCGCCGGGACAAAACTATGGCTACACCTTC
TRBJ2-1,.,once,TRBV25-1,CASKRLGDMGRNEQFF,TGTGCCAGCAAAAGACTGGGGGACATGGGACGCAATGAGCAGTTCTTC
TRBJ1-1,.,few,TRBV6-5,CASSTRGGLNTEAFF,TGTGCCAGCAGTACGAGGGGGGGGCTGAACACTGAAGCTTTCTTT
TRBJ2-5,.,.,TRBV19,CASSSDSHGTQYF,TGTGCCAGTAGTTCGGACAGTCATGGGACCCAGTACTTC
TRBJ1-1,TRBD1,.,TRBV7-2,CASSSPGQGHTEAFF,TGTGCCAGCAGCTCACCGGGACAGGGACACACTGAAGCTTTCTTT
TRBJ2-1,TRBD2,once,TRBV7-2,CASSRTSGGALSVNEQFF,TGTGCCAGCAGCAGGACTAGCGGGGGGGCCCTGTCCGTCAATGAGCAGTTCTTC
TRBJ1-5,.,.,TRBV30,CAWSETGINQPQHF,TGTGCCTGGAGTGAAACAGGTATCAATCAGCCCCAGCATTTT
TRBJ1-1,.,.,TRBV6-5,CASTQTGRTEAFF,TGTGCCAGCACCCAGACAGGACGCACTGAAGCTTTCTTT
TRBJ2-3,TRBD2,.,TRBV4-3,CASSQNSGATDTQYF,TGCGCCAGCAGCCAGAATAGCGGGGCCACAGATACGCAGTATTTT
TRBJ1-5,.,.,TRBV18,CASSPGTGREGRSQHF,TGTGCCAGCTCACCCGGGACTGGCAGGGAGGGTCGGTCCCAGCATTTT
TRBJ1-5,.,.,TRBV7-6,CASSPRAPPNNQPQHF,TGTGCCAGCAGCCCCAGGGCGCCACCCAACAATCAGCCCCAGCATTTT
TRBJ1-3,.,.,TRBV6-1,CASSESVQRSGNTIYF,TGTGCCAGCAGTGAATCCGTCCAGCGCTCTGGAAACACCATATATTTT
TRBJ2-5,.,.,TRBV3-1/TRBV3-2,CASSQEGGRWETQYF,TGTGCCAGCAGCCAAGAGGGGGGACGGTGGGAGACCCAGTACTTC
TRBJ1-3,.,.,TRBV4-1,CASSLPAGDSGNTIYF,TGCGCCAGCAGCCTACCGGCGGGGGACTCTGGAAACACCATATATTTT
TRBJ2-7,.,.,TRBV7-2,CASRLSGLSYEQYF,TGTGCCAGCAGGCTGAGTGGGCTCTCCTACGAGCAGTACTTC
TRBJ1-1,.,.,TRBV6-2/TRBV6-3,CASSHEGGLNTEAFF,TGTGCCAGCAGCCACGAAGGGGGTCTGAACACTGAAGCTTTCTTT
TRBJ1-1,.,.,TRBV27,CASGIQGLNTEAFF,TGTGCCAGCGGAATACAGGGCTTGAACACTGAAGCTTTCTTT
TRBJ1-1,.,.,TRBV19,CASSKTVVTEAFF,TGTGCCAGTAGTAAGACAGTTGTCACTGAAGCTTTCTTT
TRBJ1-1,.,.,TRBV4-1,CASSPRGGRFEAFF,TGCGCCAGCAGCCCTCGTGGGGGCCGGTTTGAAGCTTTCTTT
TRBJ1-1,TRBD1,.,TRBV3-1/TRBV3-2,CASSQRQGAWTEAFF,TGTGCCAGCAGCCAACGACAGGGGGCATGGACTGAAGCTTTCTTT
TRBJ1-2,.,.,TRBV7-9,CASSLSANYGYTF,TGTGCCAGCAGCCTCTCAGCTAACTATGGCTACACCTTC
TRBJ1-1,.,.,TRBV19,CASSMAGSNTEAFF,TGTGCCAGTAGTATGGCAGGGTCGAACACTGAAGCTTTCTTT
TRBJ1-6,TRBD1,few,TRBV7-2,CASSLEGTDNSPLHF,TGTGCCAGCAGCTTAGAAGGGACAGATAATTCACCCCTCCACTTT
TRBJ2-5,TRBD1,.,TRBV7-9,CASSLVPGQGGETQYF,TGTGCCAGCAGCTTAGTCCCCGGACAGGGGGGTGAGACCCAGTACTTC
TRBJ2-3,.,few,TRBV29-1,CSVDGSIGRGATDTQYF,TGCAGCGTTGACGGGTCAATTGGCCGCGGGGCCACAGATACGCAGTATTTT
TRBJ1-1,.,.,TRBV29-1,CSARGNTEAFF,TGCAGCGCCCGGGGGAACACTGAAGCTTTCTTT
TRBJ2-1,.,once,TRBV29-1,CSVEPYQSSYNEQFF,TGCAGCGTGGAGCCTTACCAGAGCTCCTACAATGAGCAGTTCTTC
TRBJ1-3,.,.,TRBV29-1,CSVEDLGKSGNTIYF,TGCAGCGTTGAAGATCTGGGCAAATCTGGAAACACCATATATTTT
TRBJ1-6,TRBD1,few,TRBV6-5,CASTKDRNNSPLHF,TGTGCCAGCACCAAGGACAGGAATAATTCACCCCTCCACTTT
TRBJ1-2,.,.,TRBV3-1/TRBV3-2,CASSHGGTNYGYTF,TGTGCCAGCAGCCACGGGGGAACTAACTATGGCTACACCTTC
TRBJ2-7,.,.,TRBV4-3,CASSQVWGGPYEQYF,TGCGCCAGCAGCCAAGTTTGGGGGGGCCCCTACGAGCAGTACTTC
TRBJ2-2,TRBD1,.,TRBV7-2,CASTGQGAGELFF,TGTGCCAGCACGGGACAGGGGGCCGGAGAGCTGTTTTTT
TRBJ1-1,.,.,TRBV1,CTSSPLLNTEAFF,TGCACCAGCAGCCCCCTCTTAAACACTGAAGCTTTCTTT
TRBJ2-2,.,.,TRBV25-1,CASSATTANTGELFF,TGTGCCAGCAGTGCGACGACAGCAAACACCGGGGAGCTGTTTTTT
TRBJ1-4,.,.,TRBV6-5,CASRGGTNEKLFF,TGTGCCAGCCGGGGTGGGACTAATGAAAAACTGTTTTTT
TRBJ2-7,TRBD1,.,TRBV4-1,CASSQLPGQGFHEQYF,TGCGCCAGCAGCCAACTACCGGGACAGGGGTTCCACGAGCAGTACTTC
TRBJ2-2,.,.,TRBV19,CASSIRLGGELFF,TGTGCCAGTAGTATCAGGTTAGGCGGGGAGCTGTTTTTT